Sequencing of this TCR beta chain was carried out in a study of blood T cell repertoires in COVID-19. This CDR3 contains 15 residues. V was shortened by 2 bases and J by 3 bases, with 11 bases between the two germline ends. CDR1 SGHNT and CDR2 YYREEE come from the germline V gene (reference sequence). Assay used: immunoSEQ multiplex PCR; TCRdb lists only in-frame clones, some missing. The sample lists about 200,000 clones; approximately 78% were seen once. The sequence derives from a woman at least 80 years old with active or convalescent COVID-19. The sequenced sample consisted of peripheral blood. The chain employs TRBV5-4 and TRBJ2-2; D perhaps matches TRBD2 (6 bases). CDR3 protein: CASSFQGGHTGELFF. The CDR3 DNA reads as TGTGCCAGCAGCTTTCAGGGAGGACACACCGGGGAGCTGTTTTTT. Full variable domain (missing parts from reference TRBV5-4 and TRBJ2-2): ETGVTQSPTHLIKTRGQQVTLRCSSQSGHNTVSWYQQALGQGPQFIFQYYREEENGRGNFPPRFSGLQFPNYSSELNVNALELDDSALYLCASSFQGGHTGELFFGEGSRLTVL.